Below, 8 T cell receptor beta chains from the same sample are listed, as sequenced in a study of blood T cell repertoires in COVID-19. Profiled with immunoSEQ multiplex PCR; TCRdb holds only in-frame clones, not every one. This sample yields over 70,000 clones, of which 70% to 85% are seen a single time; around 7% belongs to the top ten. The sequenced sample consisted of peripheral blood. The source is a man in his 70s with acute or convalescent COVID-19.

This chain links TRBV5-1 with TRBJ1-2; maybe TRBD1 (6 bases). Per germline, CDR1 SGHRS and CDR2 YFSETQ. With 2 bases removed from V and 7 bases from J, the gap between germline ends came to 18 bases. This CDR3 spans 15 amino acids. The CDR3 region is CASSFSAGTSIGYTF. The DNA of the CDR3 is TGCGCCAGCAGCTTTTCAGCCGGGACATCTATTGGCTACACCTTC.

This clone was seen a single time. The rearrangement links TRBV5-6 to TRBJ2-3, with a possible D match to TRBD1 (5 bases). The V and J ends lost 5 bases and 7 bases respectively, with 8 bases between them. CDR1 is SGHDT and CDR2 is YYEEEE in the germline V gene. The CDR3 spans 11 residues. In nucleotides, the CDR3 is TGTGCCAGCAGTCAGGGCCATACGCAGTATTTT. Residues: CASSQGHTQYF.

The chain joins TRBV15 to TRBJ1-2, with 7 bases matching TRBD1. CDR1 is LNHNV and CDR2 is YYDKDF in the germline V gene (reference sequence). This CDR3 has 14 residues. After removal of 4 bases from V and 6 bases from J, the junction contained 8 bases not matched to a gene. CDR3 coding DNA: TGTGCCACCAGCAAACAAGGAGGGGGCGATGGCTACACCTTC. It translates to CATSKQGGGDGYTF.

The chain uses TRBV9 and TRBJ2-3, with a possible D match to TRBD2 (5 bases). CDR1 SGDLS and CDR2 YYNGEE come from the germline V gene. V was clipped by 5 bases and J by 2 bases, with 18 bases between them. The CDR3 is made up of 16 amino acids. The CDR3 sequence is CASSRTGLLTTDTQYF. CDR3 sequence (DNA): TGTGCCAGCAGTAGAACTGGACTGCTTACCACAGATACGCAGTATTTT.

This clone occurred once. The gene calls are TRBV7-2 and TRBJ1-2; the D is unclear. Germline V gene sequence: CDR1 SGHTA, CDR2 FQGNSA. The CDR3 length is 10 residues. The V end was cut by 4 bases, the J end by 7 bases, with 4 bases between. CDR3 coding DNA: TGTGCCAGCAGCTCCGTTGGCTACACCTTC. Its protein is CASSSVGYTF. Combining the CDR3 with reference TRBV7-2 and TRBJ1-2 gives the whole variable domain GAGVSQSPSNKVTEKGKDVELRCDPISGHTALYWYRQSLGQGLEFLIYFQGNSAPDKSGLPSDRFSAERTGGSVSTLTIQRTQQEDSAVYLCASSSVGYTFGSGTRLTVV.

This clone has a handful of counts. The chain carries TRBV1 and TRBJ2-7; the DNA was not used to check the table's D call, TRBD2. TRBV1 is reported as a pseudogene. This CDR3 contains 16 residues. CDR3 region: CTSIRSTSGGENEQYV. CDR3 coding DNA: TGCACCAGCATCAGATCGACTAGCGGGGGAGAAAACGAGCAGTACGTC.

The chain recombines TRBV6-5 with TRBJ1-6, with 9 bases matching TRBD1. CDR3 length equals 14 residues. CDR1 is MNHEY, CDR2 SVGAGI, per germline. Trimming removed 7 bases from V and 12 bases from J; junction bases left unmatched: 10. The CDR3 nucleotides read TGTGCCAGCACCCCAAACAGGGGGCGCTTACCCCTCCACTTT. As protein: CASTPNRGRLPLHF.

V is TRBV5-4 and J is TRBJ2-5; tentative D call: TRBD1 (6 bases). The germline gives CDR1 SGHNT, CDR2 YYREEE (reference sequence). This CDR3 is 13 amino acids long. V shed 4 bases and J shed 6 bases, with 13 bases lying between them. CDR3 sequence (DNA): TGTGCCAGCAGCGCACAGGGAATCCAGACCCAGTACTTC. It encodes CASSAQGIQTQYF.